Reported below is one T cell receptor beta chain. The antigen is undetermined. Produced via immunoSEQ multiplex PCR; TCRdb's table is partial and in-frame only. The data contain tens of thousands of clones, roughly 98% of them seen just once; the ten biggest clones take up about 0.5%. The entry originates in a study of Tregs in tolerant kidney transplant recipients. CD4+CD25+CD127- Tregs, CD4+CD25- non-Tregs, CD4 and CD8 cells were sorted. Overall study findings and caveats: In tolerant patients, donor-specific Tregs outgrew total Tregs, suggesting antigen-driven expansion. This study did not directly address biological reproducibility.

Sequenced material: CD4+ T cells from blood, taken before the transplant. The receptor's source is a human donor who received a combined kidney and bone marrow transplant.

The CDR3 region is CASSTRPQGTAEAFF. The CDR3 DNA reads TGTGCCAGCAGCACCCGACCCCAGGGTACGGCTGAAGCTTTCTTT. The chain recombines TRBV7-9 with TRBJ1-1; tentative D call: TRBD1 (5 bases). The CDR3 runs to 15 residues. Germline V gives CDR1 SEHNR, CDR2 FQNEAQ (reference sequence). V shed 5 bases and J shed 6 bases, with 19 bases lying between them.